One TCR beta chain is described in this entry. Antigen unknown. Only healthy Caucasians were included as donors. The length of the CDR3 is 15 residues. Germline V lookup: CDR1 MNHEY, CDR2 SVGAGI. V shed 0 bases and J shed 11 bases, with 17 bases lying between them. This specimen comes from a study of identical twins. Findings and caveats of the study: Insertions were reduced in abundant cord blood beta clonotypes but not in memory repertoires. Zero-insertion analyses might be partly confounded by invariant T cells like MAIT and iNKT.

Unique molecular identifiers were present on the cDNA, and a universal primer site came from template switching. One entry per CDR3 protein results from TCRdb running MiXCR on the 5' RACE reads. This table holds approximately 550,000 distinct CDR3 sequences, under 25% found once. Separately, the same data were catalogued under a study of yellow fever vaccine responses in identical twins.

The genes are TRBV6-5 and TRBJ2-1; maybe TRBD2 (5 bases). Sequenced: CD4+ T cells sorted from blood. The TCR was taken from a woman between 18 and 29 years old in good health. The CDR3 is CASSYSFVQRGKQFF. CDR3 DNA sequence: TGTGCCAGCAGTTACTCGTTTGTACAGAGAGGGAAGCAGTTCTTC.